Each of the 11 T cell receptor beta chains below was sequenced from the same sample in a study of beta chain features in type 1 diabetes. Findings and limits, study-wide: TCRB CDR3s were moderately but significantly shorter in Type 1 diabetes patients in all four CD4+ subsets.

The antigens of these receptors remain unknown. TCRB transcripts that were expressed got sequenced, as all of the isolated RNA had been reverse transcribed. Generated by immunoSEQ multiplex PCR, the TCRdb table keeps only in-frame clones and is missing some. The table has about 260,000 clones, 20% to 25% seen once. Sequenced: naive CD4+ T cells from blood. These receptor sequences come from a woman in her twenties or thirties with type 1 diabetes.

DNA for the CDR3: TGTGCCAGCAGCTTGGCAGGGCTGCAGACCCAGTACTTC. Translated, it gives CASSLAGLQTQYF. This chain joins TRBV5-6 and TRBJ2-5, with a possible D match to TRBD1 (5 bases). This CDR3 has 13 amino acids. V was clipped by 0 bases and J by 6 bases, with 9 bases between them. CDR1 is SGHDT and CDR2 is YYEEEE in the germline V gene.

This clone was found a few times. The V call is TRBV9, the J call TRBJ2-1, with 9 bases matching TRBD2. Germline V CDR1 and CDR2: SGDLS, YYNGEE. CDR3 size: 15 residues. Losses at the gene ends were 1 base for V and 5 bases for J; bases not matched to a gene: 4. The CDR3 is CASSVWGLAHNEQFF. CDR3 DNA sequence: TGTGCCAGCAGCGTATGGGGACTAGCCCACAATGAGCAGTTCTTC.

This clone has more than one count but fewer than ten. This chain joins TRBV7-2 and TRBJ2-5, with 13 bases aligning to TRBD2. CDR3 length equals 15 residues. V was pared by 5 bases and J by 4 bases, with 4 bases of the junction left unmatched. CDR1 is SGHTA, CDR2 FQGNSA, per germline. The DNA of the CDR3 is TGTGCCAGCAGCCCGAGACTAGCGGGAGGAGAGACCCAGTACTTC. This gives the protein CASSPRLAGGETQYF. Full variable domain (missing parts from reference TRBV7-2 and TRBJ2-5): GAGVSQSPSNKVTEKGKDVELRCDPISGHTALYWYRQSLGQGLEFLIYFQGNSAPDKSGLPSDRFSAERTGGSVSTLTIQRTQQEDSAVYLCASSPRLAGGETQYFGPGTRLLVL.

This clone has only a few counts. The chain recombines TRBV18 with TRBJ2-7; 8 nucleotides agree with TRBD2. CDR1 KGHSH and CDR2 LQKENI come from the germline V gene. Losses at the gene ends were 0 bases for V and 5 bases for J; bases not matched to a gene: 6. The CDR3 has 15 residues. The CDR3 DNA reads TGTGCCAGCTCACCACCACTAGCGGTGAAGGACGAGCAGTACTTC. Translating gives CASSPPLAVKDEQYF. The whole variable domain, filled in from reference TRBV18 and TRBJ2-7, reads NAGVMQNPRHLVRRRGQEARLRCSPMKGHSHVYWYRQLPEEGLKFMVYLQKENIIDESGMPKERFSAEFPKEGPSILRIQQVVRGDSAAYFCASSPPLAVKDEQYFGPGTRLTVT.

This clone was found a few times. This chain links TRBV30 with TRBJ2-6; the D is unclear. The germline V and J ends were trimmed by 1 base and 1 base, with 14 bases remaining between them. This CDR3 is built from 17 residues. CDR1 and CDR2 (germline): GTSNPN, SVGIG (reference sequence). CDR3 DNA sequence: TGTGCCTGGAGTGCGATCCCGAGCTTTTCTGGGGCCAACGTCCTGACTTTC. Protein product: CAWSAIPSFSGANVLTF.

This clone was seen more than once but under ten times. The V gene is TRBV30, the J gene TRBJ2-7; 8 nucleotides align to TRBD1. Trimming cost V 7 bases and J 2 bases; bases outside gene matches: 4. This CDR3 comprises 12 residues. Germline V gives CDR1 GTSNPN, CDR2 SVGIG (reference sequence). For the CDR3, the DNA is TGTGCCTTAGAACAGGGGGCCTACGAGCAGTACTTC. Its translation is CALEQGAYEQYF.

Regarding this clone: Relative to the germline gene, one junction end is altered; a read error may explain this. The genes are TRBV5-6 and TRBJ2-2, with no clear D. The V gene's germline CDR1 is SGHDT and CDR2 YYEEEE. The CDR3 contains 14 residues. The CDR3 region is CASRLGRNTGELFF. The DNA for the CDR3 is TGTGCCAGCAGATTGGGTCGGAACACCGGGGAGCTGTTTTTT.

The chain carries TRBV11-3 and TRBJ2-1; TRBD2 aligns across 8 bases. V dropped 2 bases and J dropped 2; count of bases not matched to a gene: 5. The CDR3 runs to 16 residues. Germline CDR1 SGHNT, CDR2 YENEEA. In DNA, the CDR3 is TGTGCCAGCAGCTTATCAGCGGGAGCCCCCTACAATGAGCAGTTCTTC. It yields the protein CASSLSAGAPYNEQFF.

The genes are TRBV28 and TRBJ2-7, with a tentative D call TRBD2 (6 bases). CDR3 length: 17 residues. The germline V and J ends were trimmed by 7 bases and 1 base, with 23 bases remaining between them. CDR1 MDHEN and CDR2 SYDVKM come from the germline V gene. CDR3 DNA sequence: TGTGCCAGCACAGAATGGGGGGATGGTCGGTCATCCTACGAGCAGTACTTC. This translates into CASTEWGDGRSSYEQYF.

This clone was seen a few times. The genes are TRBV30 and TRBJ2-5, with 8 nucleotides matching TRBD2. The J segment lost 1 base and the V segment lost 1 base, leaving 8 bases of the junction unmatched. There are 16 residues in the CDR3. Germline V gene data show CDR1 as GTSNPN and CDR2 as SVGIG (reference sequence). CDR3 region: CAWSDGSGEAQETQYF. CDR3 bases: TGTGCCTGGAGTGATGGTAGCGGGGAAGCCCAAGAGACCCAGTACTTC.

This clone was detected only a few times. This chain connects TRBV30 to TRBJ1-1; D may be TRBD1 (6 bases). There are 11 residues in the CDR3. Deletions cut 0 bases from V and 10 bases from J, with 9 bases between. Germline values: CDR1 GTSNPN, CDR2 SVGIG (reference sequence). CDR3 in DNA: TGTGCCTGGAGTGTAGTAGGGGGAGCTTTCTTT. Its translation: CAWSVVGGAFF. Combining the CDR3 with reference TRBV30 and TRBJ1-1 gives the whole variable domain SQTIHQWPATLVQPVGSPLSLECTVEGTSNPNLYWYRQAAGRGLQLLFYSVGIGQISSEVPQNLSASRPQDRQFILSSKKLLLSDSGFYLCAWSVVGGAFFGQGTRLTVV.